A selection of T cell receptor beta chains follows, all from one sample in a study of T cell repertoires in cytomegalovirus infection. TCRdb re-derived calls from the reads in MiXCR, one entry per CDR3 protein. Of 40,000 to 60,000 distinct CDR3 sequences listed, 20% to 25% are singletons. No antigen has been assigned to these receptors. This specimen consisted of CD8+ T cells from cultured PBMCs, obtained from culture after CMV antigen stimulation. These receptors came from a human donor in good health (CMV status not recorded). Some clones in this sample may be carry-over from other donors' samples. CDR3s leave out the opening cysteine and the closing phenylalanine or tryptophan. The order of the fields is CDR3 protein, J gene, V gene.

ASSYLAGTGNTIY	TRBJ1-3	TRBV6-6
ASRAGYSNQPQH	TRBJ1-5	TRBV6-6
ASSFLNRGPFGDGYT	TRBJ1-2	TRBV6-2/TRBV6-3
ASSLTGGQSNEQF	TRBJ2-1	TRBV7-9
ATSDQTETQY	TRBJ2-5	TRBV24-1
ASSYSGQGETEAF	TRBJ1-1	TRBV6-5
ASSFLSNTEAF	TRBJ1-1	TRBV5-6
ASTWAGEQF	TRBJ2-1	TRBV5-4
ASSGNPHYNEQF	TRBJ2-1	TRBV7-8
ASSLAAGGPREQF	TRBJ2-1	TRBV7-8
ASSSAGLAGGPYNEQF	TRBJ2-1	TRBV6-5
ASSLGLDLNEQF	TRBJ2-1	TRBV6-2/TRBV6-3
ASSSGQGRREQY	TRBJ2-7	TRBV7-6
ASSLVWEASYGYT	TRBJ1-2	TRBV7-2
ASSRRGETQY	TRBJ2-5	TRBV7-2
ASLAGGIDEQF	TRBJ2-1	TRBV6-2/TRBV6-3
ASSLEASTSYEQY	TRBJ2-7	TRBV11-3
ASSRLSEGGNSYEQY	TRBJ2-7	TRBV7-9
ASSLIPYGNEQF	TRBJ2-1	TRBV7-9
ASSKGLGNEQF	TRBJ2-1	TRBV7-8
ASSLGLALSYEQY	TRBJ2-7	TRBV12-3/TRBV12-4
ASSLASGGGNEQF	TRBJ2-1	TRBV12-3/TRBV12-4
ASSPGAGGFLYEQY	TRBJ2-7	TRBV4-3
ASSLIGSGQETQY	TRBJ2-5	TRBV28
ASSSGTGGGEQY	TRBJ2-7	TRBV2
ASSSLDYGYT	TRBJ1-2	TRBV6-1
ASSLIVGDTQY	TRBJ2-3	TRBV5-4
ASSSRLASETQY	TRBJ2-5	TRBV12-3/TRBV12-4
ACTGGFNQPQH	TRBJ1-5	TRBV6-6